The 21 T cell receptor beta chains below all came from one sample that was sequenced in a study of blood T cell repertoires in COVID-19. TCRdb's table, derived via immunoSEQ multiplex PCR, lists solely in-frame clones and lacks some. The data show a few hundred thousand clones, roughly 77% seen once. What was sequenced was PBMCs or T cells enriched from blood (not recorded which). The receptors derive from a man aged 35-49 years who had recovered from COVID-19.

The gene calls are TRBV5-1 and TRBJ1-1; maybe TRBD1 (5 bases). Germline values: CDR1 SGHRS, CDR2 YFSETQ. Trimming removed 2 bases from V and 4 bases from J, with 9 bases in between. The CDR3 contains 13 residues. CDR3 nucleotide sequence: TGCGCCAGCAGCTTCACAGGTTCCACTGAAGCTTTCTTT. It codes for CASSFTGSTEAFF.

The chain combines TRBV11-2 with TRBJ1-3; the D gene is possibly TRBD1 (5 bases). Germline CDR1 is SGHAT and CDR2 is FQNNGV. Trimming removed 5 bases from V and 4 bases from J, with 18 bases in between. The CDR3 spans 16 residues. DNA for the CDR3: TGTGCCAGCAGCCGTTCCGGGGGAATAAGCGGAAACACCATATATTTT. Encoded protein: CASSRSGGISGNTIYF.

Here the CDR3 DNA reads TGCGCCAGCAGCTTTGGACAGGGCTCCGAAGCTTTCTTT. It is translated as CASSFGQGSEAFF. The chain is built from TRBV5-1 and TRBJ1-1; 8 bases map to TRBD1. J lost 8 bases, V lost 2 bases, and 5 bases had no gene match. The CDR3 extends over 13 amino acids. Germline CDR1 is SGHRS and CDR2 is YFSETQ.

For the CDR3, the DNA is TGCGCCAGCAGCTTGGACGGAGCTGGACAGCCCCAGCATTTT. As protein: CASSLDGAGQPQHF. V usage is TRBV5-1 and J usage is TRBJ1-5, with D hard to call. V shed 0 bases and J shed 7 bases, with 11 bases lying between them. The CDR3 contains 14 residues. Germline CDR1 and CDR2: SGHRS and YFSETQ.

The chain combines TRBV30 with TRBJ2-2; 9 bases match TRBD1. V lost 5 bases and J lost 2; bases outside the gene matches: 9. Germline loops: CDR1 GTSNPN, CDR2 SVGIG (reference sequence). The CDR3 runs 16 residues. CDR3 loop: CAWLPPGQGNTGELFF. The CDR3 DNA reads TGTGCCTGGTTACCCCCGGGACAGGGAAACACCGGGGAGCTGTTTTTT.

The rearrangement joins TRBV20-1 to TRBJ2-1; 10 positions match TRBD2. With V trimmed by 3 bases and J by 8 bases, 7 bases remained unmatched. Germline V gene sequence: CDR1 DFQATT, CDR2 SNEGSKA (reference sequence). CDR3 length: 14 amino acids. The CDR3, as DNA: TGCAGTGCTAGTGGGCTAGCGGGGGTCCATGAGCAGTTCTTC. This codes for CSASGLAGVHEQFF.

This sequence joins TRBV4-2 and TRBJ2-1; 11 positions agree with TRBD2. The germline gives CDR1 LGHNA, CDR2 YNFKEQ. The CDR3 covers 14 residues. Unmatched junction bases numbered 4, after V lost 4 bases and J lost 8 bases. The CDR3 DNA follows: TGTGCCAGCAGCCTAGCGGGAGGGACCTATGAGCAGTTCTTC. This gives the protein CASSLAGGTYEQFF.

The J gene is TRBJ2-7, the V gene TRBV4-1; D is possibly TRBD2 (6 bases). The CDR3 has 16 residues. V was clipped by 0 bases and J by 3 bases, with 15 bases between them. Germline CDR1 MGHRA, CDR2 YSYEKL. CDR3 DNA sequence: TGCGCCAGCAGCCAAGATAGGGCGGGGACCTTCTACGAGCAGTACTTC. It encodes CASSQDRAGTFYEQYF.

CDR3 nucleotides: TGTGCCAGCACGTCGGACAGGGGGTCTGAAGCTTTCTTT. Translation gives CASTSDRGSEAFF. The chain has TRBV9 and TRBJ1-1; TRBD1 aligns across 10 bases. The CDR3 sequence is 13 residues long. Germline CDR1 and CDR2: SGDLS and YYNGEE. V dropped 6 bases and J dropped 6; count of bases not matched to a gene: 5.

The CDR3 region has the DNA TGTGCCAGTAGGTATACCTCAGGAAAAAACTACTATGGCTACACCTTC. It encodes CASRYTSGKNYYGYTF. V gene TRBV19 combines with J gene TRBJ1-2; D ambiguous. This CDR3 spans 16 amino acids. V lost 6 bases and J lost 3, with 20 bases in between. From germline, CDR1 is LNHDA and CDR2 SQIVND (reference sequence).

This chain uses TRBV27 with TRBJ2-2, with 12 bases fitting TRBD2. Germline values: CDR1 MNHEY, CDR2 SMNVEV (reference sequence). The V segment lost 6 bases and the J segment 3 bases; nucleotides outside the gene matches: 5. There are 16 residues in the CDR3. CDR3: CASSPGLAGYTGELFF. The CDR3 DNA sequence: TGTGCCAGCAGCCCGGGACTAGCGGGTTACACCGGGGAGCTGTTTTTT.

The CDR3 DNA reads TGTGCCAGCAGCAATGAATGGAGTGAGCAGTTCTTC. This sequence encodes CASSNEWSEQFF. V usage is TRBV21-1 and J usage is TRBJ2-1; the D segment call TRBD2 is taken from the table without a DNA check. TRBV21-1 has pseudogene status. The CDR3 contains 12 residues.

V gene TRBV10-1 combines with J gene TRBJ2-2, with TRBD1 as a possible D gene (7 bases). Trimming took off 3 bases at V and 3 bases at J, with 11 bases between the two ends. The germline gives CDR1 WNHNN, CDR2 SYGVQD (reference sequence). The CDR3 runs 15 residues. CDR3 coding DNA: TGCGCCAGCAGTGATATCAGGGGGGACACCGGGGAGCTGTTTTTT. Its protein product is CASSDIRGDTGELFF.

This chain uses TRBV11-2 with TRBJ1-2, with D perhaps TRBD1 (5 bases). Trimming left V 5 bases short and J 14 bases short, with 21 bases between. This CDR3 comprises 13 residues. In germline, CDR1 is SGHAT, CDR2 FQNNGV. As DNA, the CDR3 is TGTGCCAGCAGCCCTCAAGGGGCGTTAGGGTGTACCTTC. This gives the protein CASSPQGALGCTF.

The rearrangement uses TRBV28 and TRBJ1-1, with D possibly being TRBD1 (6 bases). Trimming cost V 7 bases and J 1 base, with 13 bases left between them. CDR3 length: 14 residues. The germline V gene encodes CDR1 MDHEN and CDR2 SYDVKM. The CDR3 region is CASTTGTPNTEAFF. The CDR3 bases are TGTGCCAGCACCACCGGGACACCGAACACTGAAGCTTTCTTT.

V and J are TRBV18 and TRBJ2-1, with D possibly TRBD2 on 6 matching bases. The V end lost 4 bases, the J end lost 6 bases, and 16 bases lay between the germline ends. The CDR3 loop spans 15 amino acids. Germline V gene sequence: CDR1 KGHSH, CDR2 LQKENI. CDR3 DNA sequence: TGTGCCAGCTCACAGACTAGGAGGGCCCTCAATGAGCAGTTCTTC. It specifies CASSQTRRALNEQFF. Full variable domain (outside the CDR3, taken from reference TRBV18 and TRBJ2-1): NAGVMQNPRHLVRRRGQEARLRCSPMKGHSHVYWYRQLPEEGLKFMVYLQKENIIDESGMPKERFSAEFPKEGPSILRIQQVVRGDSAAYFCASSQTRRALNEQFFGPGTRLTVL.

J is TRBJ2-7 and V is TRBV6-6; possibly TRBD1 for D (7 bases). V lost 2 bases and J lost 3, with 14 bases in between. The germline V gene encodes CDR1 MNHNY and CDR2 SVGAGI (reference sequence). This CDR3 spans 15 amino acids. CDR3 in amino acids: CASSYTSGGNYEQYF. Written as DNA, the CDR3 is TGTGCCAGCAGTTACACATCAGGGGGGAACTACGAGCAGTACTTC.

The rearrangement links TRBV5-8 to TRBJ2-7, with 10 bases identical to TRBD1. CDR3 length equals 16 residues. After removal of 4 bases from V and 0 bases from J, the junction contained 7 bases not matched to a gene. Per germline, CDR1 SGHTS and CDR2 YDEGEE. This CDR3 reads CASSRQGAQSSYEQYF. In DNA, the CDR3 is TGTGCCAGCAGCCGACAGGGGGCTCAGAGCTCCTACGAGCAGTACTTC.

The chain couples TRBV2 to TRBJ1-4; D may be TRBD1 (5 bases). The CDR3 covers 15 residues. Germline V CDR1 and CDR2: SNHLY, FYNNEI. V gave up 4 bases and J gave up 5 bases, with 14 bases separating them. CDR3 amino acids: CASSGRAGKNEKLFF. CDR3 sequence (DNA): TGTGCCAGCAGTGGTCGGGCAGGGAAGAATGAAAAACTGTTTTTT.

V gene TRBV5-1 combines with J gene TRBJ2-3, with D possibly matching TRBD1 (6 bases). CDR1 SGHRS and CDR2 YFSETQ come from the germline V gene. The germline V and J ends were trimmed by 5 bases and 2 bases, with 12 bases remaining between them. There are 14 residues in the CDR3. The CDR3 DNA reads as TGCGCCAGCAGTTTAGGGGGTATCACAGATACGCAGTATTTT. Encoded protein: CASSLGGITDTQYF. Filled out from reference TRBV5-1 and TRBJ2-3, the complete variable domain reads KAGVTQTPRYLIKTRGQQVTLSCSPISGHRSVSWYQQTPGQGLQFLFEYFSETQRNKGNFPGRFSGRQFSNSRSEMNVSTLELGDSALYLCASSLGGITDTQYFGPGTRLTVL.

This clone was observed a few times. Here the CDR3 reads CASSLELARYNEQFF. CDR3 in DNA: TGTGCCAGCAGCTTAGAACTAGCTAGATACAATGAGCAGTTCTTC. The chain uses TRBV7-9 and TRBJ2-1; a weak D match, TRBD2 (6 bases). Trimming left V 1 base short and J 4 bases short, with 11 bases between. The CDR3 is 15 amino acids. The germline CDR1 and CDR2 sequences are SEHNR and FQNEAQ (reference sequence).